What follows are 30 T cell receptor beta chains derived from one specimen sequenced in a study of monozygotic twins with inflammatory bowel disease. TCRdb reprocessed the 5' RACE reads, keeping one entry per CDR3 protein, no DNA. The sample totals 300,000 to 400,000 distinct CDR3 sequences; its top ten clones hold roughly 2.6%. The specimen sequenced was blood. The receptors stem from a human donor with ulcerative colitis or Crohn's disease, or a healthy co-twin of an affected twin (not recorded which).

The rearrangement uses TRBV29-1 and TRBJ2-7. Germline loops: CDR1 SQVTM, CDR2 ANQGSEA. The CDR3 length is 12 residues. This chain's CDR3 is CSVVFLTAEQYF.

The chain is built from TRBV6-5 and TRBJ1-3. The CDR3 runs 16 residues. CDR1 is MNHEY and CDR2 is SVGAGI in the germline V gene. The CDR3 sequence: CASSYSVGTSGNTIYF.

The rearrangement uses TRBV24-1 and TRBJ2-1; TCRdb picks TRBD1, but there is no DNA to check that call. The CDR3 is made up of 14 amino acids. Germline V gives CDR1 KGHDR, CDR2 SFDVKD. This CDR3 reads CATSVNQPGRQQFF.

The chain employs TRBV5-5 and TRBJ2-2; TCRdb indicates TRBD2, and absent DNA this call remains unverified. This CDR3 has 18 amino acids. From germline, CDR1 is SGHKS and CDR2 YYEKEE (reference sequence). The CDR3: CASSLASRVGGGIGELFF.

The V and J genes are TRBV20-1 and TRBJ1-4; checking the TCRdb D call of TRBD1 is not possible without DNA. Germline CDR1 DFQATT, CDR2 SNEGSKA (reference sequence). The CDR3 contains 15 residues. The CDR3: CSAADYRENNEKLFF.

V usage is TRBV21-1 and J usage is TRBJ2-1; no DNA is available, so the TRBD1 call from TCRdb remains unchecked. TRBV21-1 is a pseudogene segment. The CDR3 runs 13 residues. The CDR3 sequence is CASTGVAGNEQFF.

The chain carries TRBV9 and TRBJ1-5; TCRdb gives TRBD1 as the D gene, but with no DNA this cannot be confirmed. Germline assignment: CDR1 SGDLS and CDR2 YYNGEE. The CDR3 runs to 15 residues. The CDR3 region is CASSVGTSRNQPQHF.

The V gene is TRBV2, the J gene TRBJ1-1. Germline V CDR1 and CDR2: SNHLY, FYNNEI. This CDR3 contains 13 residues. CDR3 in amino acids: CASRRLFPTEAFF.

V is TRBV7-9 and J is TRBJ2-5; TCRdb calls TRBD2, which cannot be checked without DNA. The length of the CDR3 is 16 residues. CDR1 and CDR2 from the germline V gene are SEHNR and FQNEAQ (reference sequence). CDR3 in amino acids: CASSPQTSGGKETQYF.

V is TRBV20-1 and J is TRBJ2-3; TCRdb designates TRBD1, a call that cannot be tested without DNA. CDR1 is DFQATT, CDR2 SNEGSKA, per germline (reference sequence). This CDR3 contains 15 residues. CDR3 protein: CSGGQSSPSTDTQYF.

This chain connects TRBV18 to TRBJ1-1; TCRdb proposes TRBD1, but this gene call is untestable without DNA. The CDR3 consists of 16 residues. The germline CDR1 and CDR2 sequences are KGHSH and LQKENI. The CDR3 sequence: CASSRWDSGDNTEAFF. Based on the CDR3 plus reference TRBV18 and TRBJ1-1, the full variable domain is NAGVMQNPRHLVRRRGQEARLRCSPMKGHSHVYWYRQLPEEGLKFMVYLQKENIIDESGMPKERFSAEFPKEGPSILRIQQVVRGDSAAYFCASSRWDSGDNTEAFFGQGTRLTVV.

V is TRBV4-3 and J is TRBJ1-3. The CDR3 runs to 12 residues. Germline V lookup: CDR1 LGHNA, CDR2 YSLEER. The CDR3 region is CASSSAGNTIYF.

The gene calls are TRBV6-1 and TRBJ1-6. Germline loops: CDR1 MNHNS, CDR2 SASEGT. This CDR3 region has 13 residues. The CDR3 sequence is CASLYSYNSPLHF.

The chain recombines TRBV18 with TRBJ2-1; TCRdb proposes TRBD1, but this gene call is untestable without DNA. In germline, CDR1 is KGHSH, CDR2 LQKENI. The CDR3 has 16 residues. The CDR3 here is CASSAWTGTPDNEQFF.

The chain joins TRBV20-1 to TRBJ2-1; no DNA is available, so the TRBD1 call from TCRdb remains unchecked. The CDR3 consists of 11 residues. CDR1 is DFQATT, CDR2 SNEGSKA, per germline (reference sequence). CDR3 amino acids: CSAIRGNEQFF.

The chain couples TRBV6-5 to TRBJ1-1; TCRdb outputs TRBD1, but without DNA this stays unchecked. The CDR3 loop spans 18 amino acids. The germline V gene encodes CDR1 MNHEY and CDR2 SVGAGI. The CDR3 region is CASSSRTETGRRNTEAFF.

This chain connects TRBV5-1 to TRBJ2-1; TCRdb designates TRBD1, a call that cannot be tested without DNA. In germline, CDR1 is SGHRS, CDR2 YFSETQ. The CDR3 spans 12 residues. CDR3: CASSLQGFEQFF.

The rearrangement uses TRBV5-5 and TRBJ2-5; TCRdb outputs TRBD2, but without DNA this stays unchecked. The CDR3 has 14 residues. The germline CDR1 and CDR2 sequences are SGHKS and YYEKEE (reference sequence). Here the CDR3 reads CASTGWEGQETQYF.

The V gene is TRBV20-1, the J gene TRBJ2-1; TCRdb selects TRBD2, and the lack of DNA leaves this call unchecked. CDR1 DFQATT and CDR2 SNEGSKA come from the germline V gene (reference sequence). The CDR3 sequence is 16 residues long. CDR3 in amino acids: CSAAGLAGGIYNEQFF.

V is TRBV4-1 and J is TRBJ2-1; TCRdb reports TRBD2, a call that lacks DNA to check it against. Germline CDR1 is MGHRA and CDR2 is YSYEKL. The CDR3 extends over 15 amino acids. CDR3 residues: CASSLLAGMNNEQFF.

The rearrangement links TRBV5-1 to TRBJ2-7; as DNA is missing, the TRBD2 call by TCRdb cannot be tested. From germline, CDR1 is SGHRS and CDR2 YFSETQ. The length of the CDR3 is 14 residues. CDR3 amino acids: CASARSSASYEQYF.

This chain links TRBV18 with TRBJ2-7; no DNA is available, so the TRBD1 call from TCRdb remains unchecked. The germline gives CDR1 KGHSH, CDR2 LQKENI. The CDR3 loop spans 13 amino acids. CDR3 residues: CASSLNKQGEQYF.

The V and J genes are TRBV30 and TRBJ2-3; checking the TCRdb D call of TRBD1 is not possible without DNA. The CDR3 consists of 14 residues. Germline V gene sequence: CDR1 GTSNPN, CDR2 SVGIG (reference sequence). This CDR3 reads CAWRAQGHTDTQYF. Variable domain in full (rest from reference TRBV30 and TRBJ2-3): SQTIHQWPATLVQPVGSPLSLECTVEGTSNPNLYWYRQAAGRGLQLLFYSVGIGQISSEVPQNLSASRPQDRQFILSSKKLLLSDSGFYLCAWRAQGHTDTQYFGPGTRLTVL.

This chain links TRBV4-1 with TRBJ2-6; there is no DNA to check the TCRdb D call of TRBD1. Germline V gene lookup returns CDR1 MGHRA and CDR2 YSYEKL. This CDR3 contains 19 residues. CDR3 sequence reads: CASSHAYRGTSSGANVLTF.

The chain combines TRBV29-1 with TRBJ1-2; there is no DNA to check the TCRdb D call of TRBD1. Germline CDR1 is SQVTM and CDR2 is ANQGSEA. This CDR3 spans 14 amino acids. The CDR3: CSVEVSGQGYGYTF.

The chain has TRBV7-2 and TRBJ1-1. The germline CDR1 and CDR2 sequences are SGHTA and FQGNSA. CDR3 size: 13 residues. The CDR3 loop reads CASSLVGETEAFF.

The chain couples TRBV7-3 to TRBJ2-7; TCRdb picks TRBD2, but there is no DNA to check that call. Germline V gives CDR1 SGHTA, CDR2 FQGTGA. The CDR3 runs to 15 residues. CDR3 region: CASSLTGQRRDEQYF.

The chain employs TRBV7-2 and TRBJ2-7; TCRdb proposes TRBD1, but this gene call is untestable without DNA. The germline gives CDR1 SGHTA, CDR2 FQGNSA. The CDR3 length is 14 residues. CDR3 residues: CASSLAGQLYEQYF. Filled out from reference TRBV7-2 and TRBJ2-7, the complete variable domain reads GAGVSQSPSNKVTEKGKDVELRCDPISGHTALYWYRQSLGQGLEFLIYFQGNSAPDKSGLPSDRFSAERTGGSVSTLTIQRTQQEDSAVYLCASSLAGQLYEQYFGPGTRLTVT.

V usage is TRBV29-1 and J usage is TRBJ2-7; TCRdb gives TRBD1 as the D gene, but with no DNA this cannot be confirmed. CDR3 length: 14 residues. The germline gives CDR1 SQVTM, CDR2 ANQGSEA. The CDR3 region is CSVWDSRSKYEQYF.

This chain joins TRBV6-5 and TRBJ1-1; the TRBD1 assignment by TCRdb is unverifiable without DNA. This CDR3 spans 14 amino acids. CDR1 and CDR2 (germline): MNHEY, SVGAGI. CDR3 sequence: CASSYRGGETEAFF.